This entry lists 15 T cell receptor beta chains sequenced from one sample in a study of shared clonotypes between healthy human individuals (TCRdb year 2020). The receptor library was made with the immunoSEQ multiplex PCR assay. TCRdb obtained this table from immuneACCESS and retained in-frame rearrangements with V and J assigned. These tables miss some clones; where compared with another copy, unresolved V genes account for less than half of the shortfall, and the remainder is unexplained. This sample lists 2 million to 2.5 million clones; under 97% were detected once. The ten largest account for roughly 0.13% of the sample. The specimen sequenced was naive CD4+ T cells sorted from blood. The sample's cell subset or site, from its label and the paper: CD45RA+ positively selected. The receptors originated from a man aged 18 to 35 in good health.

This rearrangement joins TRBV5-1 to TRBJ2-1; the match to TRBD2 covers 8 bases. Looked up from germline, CDR1 is SGHRS and CDR2 is YFSETQ. The CDR3 runs 19 residues. The ends lost 0 bases at V and 8 bases at J; junction bases unmatched: 19. The CDR3 protein is CASSLGLGLAKRKLDEQFF. The CDR3 DNA is TGCGCCAGCAGCTTGGGACTCGGACTAGCAAAGAGGAAATTGGATGAGCAGTTCTTC.

J is TRBJ2-1 and V is TRBV5-1, with 11 positions matching TRBD2. Germline assignment: CDR1 SGHRS and CDR2 YFSETQ. V shed 4 bases, J shed 5 bases, and the junction held 11 bases outside the gene matches. The CDR3 totals 17 residues. In DNA form, the CDR3 reads TGCGCCAGCAGCCCTGGGCCCCCTAGCGGGAGGCACAATGAGCAGTTCTTC. Translating gives CASSPGPPSGRHNEQFF.

The J gene is TRBJ1-4, the V gene TRBV7-9; the D is unclear. Germline CDR1 and CDR2: SEHNR and FQNEAQ (reference sequence). The CDR3 is 13 amino acids. Trimming stripped 1 base from V and 8 bases from J, with 8 bases between. The CDR3 region is CASSLGQAEKLFF. CDR3 bases: TGTGCCAGCAGCTTAGGGCAGGCGGAAAAACTGTTTTTT.

V gene TRBV4-1 combines with J gene TRBJ1-4; D gene unclear. Germline CDR1 is MGHRA and CDR2 is YSYEKL. This CDR3 region has 21 residues. V lost 0 bases and J 7 bases, leaving 30 bases between the germline ends. CDR3: CASSQDTPLEPDALRVEKLFF. In DNA form, the CDR3 reads TGCGCCAGCAGCCAAGATACCCCGCTCGAGCCGGACGCCCTCCGAGTTGAAAAACTGTTTTTT.

This clone was seen a single time. V gene TRBV11-2 combines with J gene TRBJ2-1; 7 bases align to TRBD2. CDR1 is SGHAT and CDR2 is FQNNGV in the germline V gene. The V gene end was trimmed by 5 bases and the J gene end by 5 bases; junction bases not matched to a gene: 15. This CDR3 is built from 17 residues. CDR3 region: CASSPRHWGGPNNEQFF. Written as DNA, the CDR3 is TGTGCCAGCAGCCCCCGGCACTGGGGAGGGCCTAACAATGAGCAGTTCTTC.

The rearrangement joins TRBV19 to TRBJ2-3; TRBD2 matches at 9 bases. This CDR3 has 16 residues. J lost 0 bases, V lost 5 bases, and 6 bases had no gene match. The germline V gene encodes CDR1 LNHDA and CDR2 SQIVND (reference sequence). CDR3 sequence: CASSLSSGVSTDTQYF. In nucleotides, the CDR3 is TGTGCCAGTAGTCTATCTAGCGGGGTTAGCACAGATACGCAGTATTTT.

The chain links TRBV9 to TRBJ2-7; tentatively, D is TRBD1 (6 bases). Per germline, CDR1 SGDLS and CDR2 YYNGEE. V lost 2 bases, J lost 5 bases, and 17 bases lay in between. The CDR3 consists of 15 residues. The CDR3 is CASSVSGVPAHEQYF. CDR3 coding DNA: TGTGCCAGCAGCGTTTCAGGGGTACCGGCGCACGAGCAGTACTTC.

The chain links TRBV18 to TRBJ1-3; D ambiguous. Trimming shortened V by 6 bases and J by 1 base, and 4 bases separated the two germline ends. Germline V CDR1 and CDR2: KGHSH, LQKENI. The CDR3 contains 12 residues. The CDR3 DNA is TGTGCCAGCTCTCAGTCTGGAAACACCATATATTTT. Its protein product is CASSQSGNTIYF.

The rearrangement uses TRBV6-1 and TRBJ2-2, with TRBD1 as a possible D gene (5 bases). The CDR3 has 14 residues. Looked up from germline, CDR1 is MNHNS and CDR2 is SASEGT. The V and J ends lost 6 bases and 1 base respectively, with 9 bases between them. CDR3 loop: CASSARVNTGELFF. The CDR3 DNA sequence: TGTGCCAGCAGCGCCAGGGTGAACACCGGGGAGCTGTTTTTT.

This clone was seen just once. The V and J genes are TRBV9 and TRBJ2-1; the match to TRBD2 covers 16 bases. CDR3 length: 18 residues. Looked up from germline, CDR1 is SGDLS and CDR2 is YYNGEE. Unmatched junction bases numbered 4, after V lost 0 bases and J lost 4 bases. CDR3 sequence reads: CASSVGGTSGRGYNEQFF. CDR3 bases: TGTGCCAGCAGCGTAGGAGGGACTAGCGGGAGGGGATACAATGAGCAGTTCTTC.

With respect to this clone: Other DNA sequences in the sample encode the same CDR3. The CDR3 is CASSGTGNSPLHF. In DNA, the CDR3 is TGTGCCAGCAGTGGGACAGGCAATTCACCCCTCCACTTT. The chain uses TRBV6-1 and TRBJ1-6; TRBD1 matches at 7 bases. The CDR3 is made up of 13 amino acids. CDR1 is MNHNS, CDR2 SASEGT, per germline. V lost 4 bases and J lost 7; bases outside the gene matches: 1.

The rearrangement links TRBV7-9 to TRBJ2-2; the D is unclear. This CDR3 comprises 14 residues. V lost 0 bases and J lost 5, with 7 bases in between. Germline CDR1 SEHNR, CDR2 FQNEAQ (reference sequence). The CDR3 loop is CASSLAAYTGELFF. CDR3 nucleotides: TGTGCCAGCAGCTTAGCGGCCTATACCGGGGAGCTGTTTTTT.

This rearrangement joins TRBV5-1 to TRBJ2-1; 10 bases are a match to TRBD2. With V trimmed by 0 bases and J by 6 bases, 6 bases remained unmatched. The CDR3 sequence is 16 residues long. Per the germline V gene, CDR1 is SGHRS and CDR2 is YFSETQ. CDR3 amino acids: CASSLGTSGGLNEQFF. CDR3 DNA sequence: TGCGCCAGCAGCTTGGGGACTAGCGGCGGGCTCAATGAGCAGTTCTTC. Variable domain in full (rest from reference TRBV5-1 and TRBJ2-1): KAGVTQTPRYLIKTRGQQVTLSCSPISGHRSVSWYQQTPGQGLQFLFEYFSETQRNKGNFPGRFSGRQFSNSRSEMNVSTLELGDSALYLCASSLGTSGGLNEQFFGPGTRLTVL.

This chain uses TRBV6-6 with TRBJ1-5, with D maybe TRBD1 (5 bases). CDR3 length: 14 residues. The germline V gene has CDR1 MNHNY and CDR2 SVGAGI (reference sequence). The V end lost 6 bases, the J end lost 3 bases, and 12 bases lay between the germline ends. The CDR3 bases are TGTGCCAGCAGGGACGGGGCCCACAATCAGCCCCAGCATTTT. Protein product: CASRDGAHNQPQHF.

The CDR3 reads CASIGASGGYEQYF. The CDR3 nucleotides are TGTGCCAGCATAGGGGCTAGCGGGGGATACGAGCAGTACTTC. This chain uses TRBV2 with TRBJ2-7; 10 bases line up with TRBD2. With 7 bases clipped from V and 4 bases from J, the junction kept 7 bases outside the gene matches. From germline, CDR1 is SNHLY and CDR2 FYNNEI. The CDR3 has 14 amino acids.